Below, 25 T cell receptor beta chains from the same sample are listed, as sequenced in a study of PD-1 blockade in mismatch repair-deficient tumors. Profiling relied on immunoSEQ multiplex PCR, and the TCRdb table lists in-frame clones only, not all of them. Of some 120,000 clones detected, roughly nine tenths appear once; the ten largest clones hold roughly 13%. Material: peripheral blood, obtained 44 weeks after starting pembrolizumab. The source is an adult with mismatch repair-deficient cancer.

The chain employs TRBV30 and TRBJ1-1; D possibly corresponds to TRBD1 (6 bases). The CDR3 is made up of 14 amino acids. V lost 3 bases and J lost 0, with 11 bases in between. CDR1 is GTSNPN, CDR2 SVGIG, per germline (reference sequence). The CDR3 here is CAWRSRGVNTEAFF. The CDR3 DNA follows: TGTGCCTGGAGAAGTAGGGGGGTGAACACTGAAGCTTTCTTT.

The genes are TRBV13 and TRBJ2-1, with D perhaps TRBD1 or TRBD2 (6 bases each). The CDR3 spans 14 residues. Trimming took off 8 bases at V and 6 bases at J, with 17 bases between the two ends. The germline V gene encodes CDR1 PRHDT and CDR2 FYEKMQ (reference sequence). The CDR3 DNA reads TGTGCCAGCTCTACGGGGGCAGGGCTCAATGAGCAGTTCTTC. Translation: CASSTGAGLNEQFF.

The genes are TRBV6-5 and TRBJ2-3; 11 nucleotides match TRBD2. The CDR3 contains 15 residues. Germline V gives CDR1 MNHEY, CDR2 SVGAGI. The V gene end was trimmed by 4 bases and the J gene end by 2 bases; junction bases not matched to a gene: 2. The CDR3 DNA reads TGTGCCAGCAGTTCACTAGCGGGAGACACAGATACGCAGTATTTT. It specifies CASSSLAGDTDTQYF.

The V and J genes are TRBV5-1 and TRBJ2-7; 7 bases align to TRBD2. Unmatched junction bases numbered 12, after V lost 0 bases and J lost 0 bases. The CDR3 is 18 amino acids. Germline CDR1 SGHRS, CDR2 YFSETQ. The CDR3 region has the DNA TGCGCCAGCAGCTTGGCCTCTGCGGGAGCAGCCCGCTCCTACGAGCAGTACTTC. Translated, it gives CASSLASAGAARSYEQYF.

A single count supports this clone. The gene calls are TRBV25-1 and TRBJ2-5; D might be TRBD1 (6 bases). CDR3 size: 17 residues. Germline V lookup: CDR1 MGHDK, CDR2 SYGVNS. Trimming pared 0 bases from V and 1 base from J, leaving 15 bases between. The CDR3 sequence is CASSEYPVGTLQETQYF. As DNA, the CDR3 is TGTGCCAGCAGTGAATATCCCGTGGGGACACTCCAAGAGACCCAGTACTTC.

This chain links TRBV12-5 with TRBJ2-5; the D is unclear. Germline V gene sequence: CDR1 LGHNT, CDR2 FRNRAP. This CDR3 has 15 residues. Trimming stripped 1 base from V and 3 bases from J, with 12 bases between. CDR3 DNA sequence: TGTGCTAGTGGTTTGGACCCCGGACCGAAAGAGACCCAGTACTTC. Encoded protein: CASGLDPGPKETQYF.

V usage is TRBV27 and J usage is TRBJ1-2; D unresolved. V was cut by 3 bases and J by 3 bases, with 14 bases left in between. Germline loops: CDR1 MNHEY, CDR2 SMNVEV (reference sequence). The CDR3 spans 15 residues. The CDR3 sequence: CASSFSESSYYGYTF. The DNA of the CDR3 is TGTGCCAGCAGTTTCTCCGAAAGCAGCTACTATGGCTACACCTTC.

The chain uses TRBV19 and TRBJ2-7; D may be TRBD1 (6 bases). CDR1 is LNHDA, CDR2 SQIVND, per germline (reference sequence). Trimming shortened V by 5 bases and J by 3 bases, and 8 bases separated the two germline ends. The CDR3 spans 12 residues. CDR3 in amino acids: CASSQQGYEQYF. Written as DNA, the CDR3 is TGTGCCAGTAGTCAACAGGGCTACGAGCAGTACTTC.

This clone has only a few counts. This sequence joins TRBV27 and TRBJ2-7; D possibly corresponds to TRBD1 (6 bases). This CDR3 has 14 residues. From germline, CDR1 is MNHEY and CDR2 SMNVEV (reference sequence). Trimming shortened V by 3 bases and J by 3 bases, and 12 bases separated the two germline ends. The CDR3 region has the DNA TGTGCCAGCAGTTTGCAGGGGATGAGCTACGAGCAGTACTTC. It yields the protein CASSLQGMSYEQYF.

This sequence joins TRBV12-5 and TRBJ2-1; D is undetermined. The germline gives CDR1 LGHNT, CDR2 FRNRAP. The length of the CDR3 is 17 residues. Trimming cost V 5 bases and J 0 bases, with 17 bases left between them. In DNA, the CDR3 is TGTGCTAGTGGTCTCATTTCCGGGCTCAGCTCCTACAATGAGCAGTTCTTC. Encoded protein: CASGLISGLSSYNEQFF.

The rearrangement links TRBV13 to TRBJ2-3, with 12 bases that match TRBD2. The CDR3 is 17 amino acids. Germline CDR1 PRHDT, CDR2 FYEKMQ (reference sequence). V lost 4 bases to trimming and J lost 5 bases; unmatched junction nucleotides: 10. In DNA, the CDR3 is TGTGCCAGCAGCTCGCCACTAGCGGGAGGCCCTATAGATACGCAGTATTTT. Residues: CASSSPLAGGPIDTQYF.

The rearrangement joins TRBV7-9 to TRBJ2-7; TRBD2 aligns across 9 bases. Per germline, CDR1 SEHNR and CDR2 FQNEAQ (reference sequence). The CDR3 is made up of 19 amino acids. The junction had 16 bases not matched to a gene; V was cut back by 4 bases and J by 0 bases. The CDR3 DNA sequence: TGTGCCAGCAGCTCCTCCTCGGGTTGGGCGGGAGGGCCCTCCTACGAGCAGTACTTC. Encoded protein: CASSSSSGWAGGPSYEQYF.

The table lists this clone with a count of one. The chain has TRBV9 and TRBJ2-7; 8 nucleotides line up with TRBD1. The CDR3 length is 15 residues. The J segment lost 7 bases and the V segment lost 0 bases, leaving 9 bases of the junction unmatched. The germline V gene encodes CDR1 SGDLS and CDR2 YYNGEE. Written as DNA, the CDR3 is TGTGCCAGCAGCGTAGGCGGAACAGGGGGTATGGAGCAGTACTTC. Protein: CASSVGGTGGMEQYF.

Concerning this clone itself: The DNA is left out, because the CDR3 cannot be placed on it with certainty; the CDR3 is given as TCRdb lists it. The chain joins TRBV11-3 to TRBJ2-5. Inclusive of both ends, the CDR3 amounts to 17 amino acids. Germline lookup yields CDR1 SGHNT and CDR2 YENEEA. CDR3 residues: CASSLDVRGSFLETQYF.

This chain links TRBV4-1 with TRBJ2-1; D not certain. V lost 5 bases, J lost 0 bases, and 5 bases lay in between. The CDR3 runs 13 residues. Germline CDR1 is MGHRA and CDR2 is YSYEKL. The CDR3: CASSGDSYNEQFF. For the CDR3, the DNA is TGCGCCAGCAGCGGGGACTCCTACAATGAGCAGTTCTTC.

The count of this clone is one. V gene TRBV4-3 combines with J gene TRBJ2-3; TRBD1 is a possible D gene (5 bases). V was shortened by 0 bases and J by 2 bases, with 12 bases between the two germline ends. This CDR3 has 16 residues. Germline V gene sequence: CDR1 LGHNA, CDR2 YSLEER. The CDR3 spells CASSQDGHPTTDTQYF. In DNA, the CDR3 is TGCGCCAGCAGCCAAGACGGACATCCTACCACAGATACGCAGTATTTT.

CDR3 sequence: CASSYSVRLQETQYF. The CDR3 DNA reads as TGTGCCAGCAGTTACTCGGTGAGACTTCAAGAGACCCAGTACTTC. V usage is TRBV6-5 and J usage is TRBJ2-5; D ambiguous. Between the trimmed V and J ends, which lost 0 bases and 2 bases, there was a span of 10 bases. CDR1 and CDR2 (germline): MNHEY, SVGAGI. This CDR3 is 15 amino acids long.

J is TRBJ2-2 and V is TRBV7-2, with D perhaps TRBD1 or TRBD2 (5 bases each). Deletions cut 2 bases from V and 6 bases from J, with 7 bases between. In germline, CDR1 is SGHTA, CDR2 FQGNSA. CDR3 length equals 13 residues. The DNA for the CDR3 is TGTGCCAGCAGCTTATTGGGGGCCGGGGAGCTGTTTTTT. Residues: CASSLLGAGELFF.

The chain recombines TRBV5-1 with TRBJ2-6; D gene ambiguous. This CDR3 region has 13 residues. Trimming left V 1 base short and J 3 bases short, with 2 bases between. From germline, CDR1 is SGHRS and CDR2 YFSETQ. CDR3 sequence (DNA): TGCGCCAGCAGCTTGTTTGGGGCCAACGTCCTGACTTTC. This encodes CASSLFGANVLTF.

The chain is built from TRBV29-1 and TRBJ2-1, with 15 bases lining up with TRBD2. CDR3 length: 15 amino acids. Germline V gives CDR1 SQVTM, CDR2 ANQGSEA. V lost 8 bases to trimming and J lost 10 bases; unmatched junction nucleotides: 12. The CDR3 coding sequence is TGCAGCTTGGGAGAGGGACTAGCGGGAGGTGGGGAGCAGTTCTTC. As protein: CSLGEGLAGGGEQFF.

The chain uses TRBV9 and TRBJ2-3; a possible D gene is TRBD2 (6 bases). CDR1 is SGDLS, CDR2 YYNGEE, per germline. CDR3 size: 17 residues. The germline V and J ends were trimmed by 0 bases and 6 bases, with 20 bases remaining between them. CDR3 in DNA: TGTGCCAGCAGCGTAGTCGGGCTGGTAGCGGCTATGGATACGCAGTATTTT. Translating it yields CASSVVGLVAAMDTQYF.

The V gene is TRBV11-1, the J gene TRBJ2-7; the D is unclear. CDR3 length: 15 residues. Germline assignment: CDR1 SGHAT and CDR2 FQDESV (reference sequence). V dropped 2 bases and J dropped 3 bases, with 14 bases sitting between them. The CDR3 sequence is CASSLTRRSDYEQYF. The CDR3 DNA reads TGTGCCAGCAGCTTAACGAGGCGGAGTGACTACGAGCAGTACTTC. Together with reference TRBV11-1 and TRBJ2-7, the CDR3 gives the full variable domain: EAEVAQSPRYKITEKSQAVAFWCDPISGHATLYWYRQILGQGPELLVQFQDESVVDDSQLPKDRFSAERLKGVDSTLKIQPAELGDSAMYLCASSLTRRSDYEQYFGPGTRLTVT.

The CDR3 bases are TGTGCCAGCAGCCTACCATCATTCGGGACAGGTTCCTACGAGCAGTACTTC. It is translated as CASSLPSFGTGSYEQYF. The rearrangement joins TRBV11-3 to TRBJ2-7, with 8 positions matching TRBD1. The ends lost 5 bases at V and 1 base at J; junction bases unmatched: 13. Germline assignment: CDR1 SGHNT and CDR2 YENEEA. The CDR3 has 17 amino acids.

This clone was seen a handful of times. The sample contains more than one DNA sequence encoding this CDR3. This chain links TRBV6-4 with TRBJ2-1; 9 positions agree with TRBD2. Germline trimming cut 0 bases from V and 3 bases from J; bases unmatched to any gene: 0. Per germline, CDR1 MRHNA and CDR2 SNTAGT. The CDR3 covers 15 residues. The CDR3 is CASSDSSGSYNEQFF. In DNA form, the CDR3 reads TGTGCCAGCAGTGACTCTAGCGGGAGCTACAATGAGCAGTTCTTC.

V is TRBV9 and J is TRBJ2-7, with 7 positions matching TRBD1. The CDR3 extends over 14 amino acids. CDR1 and CDR2 from the germline V gene are SGDLS and YYNGEE. J gave up 2 bases and V 4 bases, and 6 bases lay outside the gene matches. The CDR3 DNA is TGTGCCAGCAGCCTCGGGACAGCAACCTACGAGCAGTACTTC. The encoded protein is CASSLGTATYEQYF.